Listed here is a single TCR beta chain. The clone's antigen remains unknown. The data stem from a study of cytomegalovirus exposure and HLA in healthy donors (dated by TCRdb to between 2016 and 2019). About the full investigation: In an earlier analysis of approximately 640 of the donors, 276 Gb of sequence data and some 100 million unique TCR beta sequences from about 179 million T cells were reported. An early release that covered about 600 HLA-typed donors contained about 300 gigabases of sequencing data and 85 million to 100 million unique TCR sequences. Of the roughly 400 genotyped donors, over 70% fell in the genetic ancestry cluster associated with self-reported Caucasian donors. The study was designed to test whether signatures of past pathogen exposure could be identified by cataloging public T cell receptors. Using immunosequencing, the study profiled T cell repertoires from about 650 subjects and related those repertoires to cytomegalovirus serostatus. In addition to the first cohort of approximately 650 subjects, a separate validation cohort of around 110 different subjects was used. High-throughput TCR immunosequencing, statistical association of individual TCRs with disease status, and machine learning were combined to predict cytomegalovirus infection status. A later analysis re-analyzed previously published TCR beta repertoires from 600 to 850 donors and added high-resolution HLA genotyping to study TCR occurrence patterns. Rather than drawing on any new phenotypic data, the later analysis identified candidate immune exposures from TCR beta sequences and the way those sequences occurred across donors. To decide whether each TCR beta V gene segment behaved as functional or pseudogenic, an earlier analysis of fewer than 750 of the donors relied on high-throughput TCR beta sequencing. Donor age, sex, ethnicity and CMV serostatus were compiled alongside the repertoire data. In a later genetic analysis, genome-wide SNP genotypes for about three fifths of the 666 donors were used, and that subset was treated as a discovery cohort. Every repertoire in the discovery cohort had been generated on one and the same sequencing platform. Both class I and class II loci were covered by HLA typing, at four-digit resolution. Typing coverage differed by locus: A, B, C, DRB1 and DQB1 were typed in about 620-630 donors, DQA1 in about 560, DPA1 in roughly 590, and DPB1 in 450 to 490. Because of strong linkage in the cohort, roughly five DR-DQ haplotypes were treated as single units for association and clustering. Among under 450 genotyped donors of the cohort, an average of 235,054 unique TCR beta nucleotide sequences were sequenced per donor, 15% to 20% of them non-productive.

Libraries were constructed by the immunoSEQ multiplex PCR assay. For the multiplex PCR, a mixture combining 60 forward primers for TCR Vbeta segments and 13 reverse primers for TCR Jbeta segments was used. The CDR3 region of rearranged TCR beta genes was amplified from genomic DNA by a multiplex PCR assay. Amplified TCR beta libraries were sequenced as 87-base-pair reads on the Illumina HiSeq System. The paper's processing steps were these. Across the 666 repertoires, a later analysis counted around 80 million unique TCR beta chains, around 11 million of which were shared by at least two donors. Raw reads were error-corrected and collapsed into unique sequences by a nearest-neighbor algorithm in which closely related sequences were merged to remove PCR and sequencing errors. Alignment of CDR3 sequences to IMGT reference sequences was used to assign V, D and J gene segments. For a sequence to be retained, a match of at least six nucleotides to both a V gene segment and a J gene segment was required. A rearrangement was called productive if the CDR3 had no stop codons and remained in frame with V and J, and every other rearrangement was called non-productive. Following IMGT convention, CDR3 was defined as the stretch from the second conserved V-encoded cysteine up to the conserved J-encoded phenylalanine. The earlier analysis of 500 to 750 of the donors excluded any sequence lacking an unambiguous match to a single V gene segment. In an earlier analysis of almost 600 of the donors, a V segment was called functional when productive rearrangements were above 56.7%, and segregating when the standard deviation between donors exceeded 5%. A statistical classification framework was built to diagnose cytomegalovirus status from the catalog of TCR beta chain sequences. A later analysis assigned V and J genes by comparing TCR nucleotide sequences with IMGT/GENE-DB human TR gene sequences. A later analysis assigned CDR3 sequences and most-parsimonious VDJ recombination scenarios with the TCRdist pipeline. In a later analysis, each TCR beta chain was defined by its CDR3 amino acid sequence together with its V-gene family, and reads lacking a unique V-gene family were excluded. As a way to deal with suspected cross-contamination and a sequencing artifact, a later analysis dropped approximately 570 nucleotide sequences that were highly shared and had low generation probability. A later analysis calculated a clonal expansion index for each public chain from normalized within-repertoire ranks of inferred template counts. In a later analysis, generation probabilities were computed using a VDJ recombination model fitted to out-of-frame rearrangements, and the results were checked against IGoR. Hypergeometric tests were used in a later analysis to score TCR-TCR, TCR-HLA and TCR-CMV co-occurrence, with a repertoire-size bias correction applied to the TCR pairs. In a later analysis, false discovery rates were estimated by permuting HLA or CMV assignments 20 times. In a later analysis, co-occurring TCRs were grouped using DBSCAN, and TCRdist sequence similarity was added for clustering within HLA-allele-positive subsets. Co-occurrence clustering excluded repertoires with fewer than 30,000 or more than 120,000 public chains, plus five with anomalous nucleotide sharing. This is the immuneACCESS table as TCRdb keeps it, with only in-frame sequences that have V and J called. A part of the clones is gone; compared with another copy, unresolved V genes explain less than half, and the rest is unexplained. V and J calls and clone size are copied from that table; D and trimming were computed from the DNA. This sample's table contains fewer than 200,000 clones. The top ten constitute 1.3% of the sample.

V was cut back by 7 bases and J by 9 bases, leaving a gap of 13 bases between them. CDR1 and CDR2 are drawn from the germline V gene: SGHTA, FQGNSA. The CDR3 measures 12 amino acids from cysteine to phenylalanine. This entry keeps only the CDR3 DNA: 36 bases, framed from base 1. What the work shows at the level of the full study, not this receptor alone: Most TCR sequences were seen in very few donors, while some public TCRs were found in many individuals. Because HLA typing was missing for some donors at each locus, association tests included only the typed subset. According to a later analysis, TCR association rates differed among HLA loci, with DRB1 alleles showing the most associated TCRs and HLA-C alleles showing the fewest. The 87-base-pair reads could not distinguish some IMGT-functional V segments, including TRBV6-2 and TRBV6-3, so those segments were excluded. A further reported finding was that TCR beta sequences accurately predicted the HLA-A and HLA-B alleles for most subjects in the first cohort. Several of the top co-occurrence clusters appeared to be linked to parvovirus B19, influenza, CMV and Epstein-Barr virus, according to a later analysis. Compared with the approximately 700-donor mean, donors in an Asian-associated ancestry cluster had fewer N-insertions in productive TCRs, according to a later genetic analysis. A later genetic analysis associated a missense DCLRE1C variant with V-gene and J-gene trimming of TCR beta chains, and an independent cohort replicated the association. Strong co-occurrence of HLA alleles, especially DR and DQ, made assigning TCR associations to individual alleles difficult. Three of the identified cytomegalovirus-associated TCR beta chains were confirmed in vitro to be specific for cytomegalovirus antigens. The cohort was sequenced for TCR beta chains only, and without alpha or paired-chain data the features that could be detected were limited. In a later analysis, HLA-associated TCR beta chains showed more clonal expansion and lower generation probabilities than non-associated chains that were equally common. CMV serostatus was the only immune exposure information available for the cohort. The study gave a list of more than 150 TCR beta chains associated with cytomegalovirus. At a false discovery rate of 0.05, a later analysis linked 16,000 or so TCR beta sequences to specific HLA alleles. Because counts were too low, about 18 rarely observed V segments, including chromosome 9 orphons, were excluded from the earlier analysis of some 590 of the donors. Correlated functional status among segregating V segments might reflect linkage disequilibrium, but an unknown experimental factor could not be ruled out. A group of highly shared sequence variants was considered likely to be a technical artifact of the sequencing pipeline. Presence/absence analyses assumed roughly uniform sequencing depth across donors, an assumption that may not hold. According to a later analysis, most CMV-associated TCR beta chains appeared to be HLA-restricted, and the HLA associations seemed to be driven largely by CMV exposure. An earlier analysis of some 560 of the donors showed that most TCR beta V segments appeared in productive rearrangements either about 87% or about 30% of the time, which broadly matched IMGT annotations. The classifier was reported to diagnose cytomegalovirus status with high specificity and sensitivity in both the original and validation cohorts. It was suggested by the authors that the approach could potentially be generalized to other disease states and immunological phenotypes.

The cohort was made up of hundreds of healthy bone marrow donors. Cohort members were all nominally healthy when sampled, although unrecorded immune exposures were likely present. The donor tested CMV seronegative and was one of the 352 seronegative cohort members. Each donor provided a peripheral blood sample, and peripheral blood mononuclear cells were used for TCR beta sequencing. The Qiagen DNeasy Blood Extraction Kit was used to extract genomic DNA from the blood cell samples. This chain joins TRBV7-2 to TRBJ2-1; TRBD1 could be the D gene, as 5 bases match. The sample was PBMCs. The receptor was isolated from an older woman in good health and CMV-seronegative. The base sequence is TGTGCCAGCACCGATTCAGGGTCTGAGCAGTTCTTC. The encoded protein is CASTDSGSEQFF.